Each of the 18 T cell receptor beta chains below was sequenced from the same sample in a study of blood T cell repertoires in COVID-19. Only in-frame clones appear in the TCRdb table, and some are missing; sequencing was by immunoSEQ multiplex PCR. The sample lists 200,000 to 250,000 clones; 86% were seen once. The specimen sequenced was peripheral blood. The receptors stem from a man between 60 and 70 years old with acute or convalescent COVID-19.

This clone has a handful of counts. The chain is built from TRBV4-2 and TRBJ2-2; 7 bases match TRBD2. The CDR3 is 15 amino acids. The ends lost 3 bases at V and 1 base at J; junction bases unmatched: 2. Germline CDR1 is LGHNA and CDR2 is YNFKEQ. CDR3 sequence reads: CASSHAGENTGELFF. In DNA, the CDR3 is TGTGCCAGCAGCCATGCGGGAGAGAACACCGGGGAGCTGTTTTTT.

The J gene is TRBJ1-1, the V gene TRBV7-3; 7 bases line up with TRBD1. The ends lost 5 bases at V and 3 bases at J; junction bases unmatched: 9. CDR1 is SGHTA, CDR2 FQGTGA, per germline. The CDR3 has 15 amino acids. CDR3 nucleotides: TGTGCCAGCAGCAGGGAACAGGGGCCGGACACTGAAGCTTTCTTT. This gives the protein CASSREQGPDTEAFF. Supplemented by reference TRBV7-3 and TRBJ1-1, the full variable domain reads GAGVSQTPSNKVTEKGKYVELRCDPISGHTALYWYRQSLGQGPEFLIYFQGTGAADDSGLPNDRFFAVRPEGSVSTLKIQRTERGDSAVYLCASSREQGPDTEAFFGQGTRLTVV.

As DNA, the CDR3 is TGTGCCAGCAGTTTACTGGCCGGGACTAGCGGGAGGGTGGGTTACAATGAGCAGTTCTTC. Amino acids: CASSLLAGTSGRVGYNEQFF. The chain recombines TRBV27 with TRBJ2-1, with 16 bases identical to TRBD2. The ends lost 2 bases at V and 4 bases at J; junction bases unmatched: 11. This CDR3 is built from 20 residues. CDR1 and CDR2 (germline): MNHEY, SMNVEV (reference sequence).

The genes are TRBV15 and TRBJ2-5; D may be TRBD2 (6 bases). V was clipped by 1 base and J by 2 bases, with 14 bases between them. Germline V gene lookup returns CDR1 LNHNV and CDR2 YYDKDF (reference sequence). The CDR3 consists of 16 residues. The CDR3 spells CATSRVAGTQQETQYF. In nucleotides, the CDR3 is TGTGCCACCAGCAGAGTCGCCGGGACTCAACAAGAGACCCAGTACTTC.

J is TRBJ2-5 and V is TRBV6-2 or TRBV6-3; perhaps TRBD2 as D (6 bases). From germline, CDR1 is MNHEY and CDR2 SVGEGT. The V end lost 0 bases, the J end lost 5 bases, and 13 bases lay between the germline ends. There are 15 residues in the CDR3. The CDR3 reads CASSYSGGKGETQYF. The DNA for the CDR3 is TGTGCCAGCAGTTACTCCGGCGGGAAGGGGGAGACCCAGTACTTC.

V gene TRBV5-6 combines with J gene TRBJ1-1; 7 bases are shared with TRBD1. This CDR3 is built from 16 residues. The germline V gene has CDR1 SGHDT and CDR2 YYEEEE. With V trimmed by 5 bases and J by 0 bases, 10 bases remained unmatched. The CDR3 region has the DNA TGTGCCAGCAGTTTGATTCCCAGGGGGATGAACACTGAAGCTTTCTTT. It translates to CASSLIPRGMNTEAFF.

The chain uses TRBV30 and TRBJ1-2; no clear D. Germline V gene sequence: CDR1 GTSNPN, CDR2 SVGIG (reference sequence). Deletions cut 0 bases from V and 7 bases from J, with 9 bases between. The CDR3 length is 12 residues. The CDR3, as DNA: TGTGCCTGGAGTGTTCAGGTCCGTGGCTACACCTTC. It yields the protein CAWSVQVRGYTF.

The chain links TRBV18 to TRBJ1-1; TRBD1 might be the D (5 bases). Trimming removed 4 bases from V and 1 base from J, with 7 bases in between. Germline lookup yields CDR1 KGHSH and CDR2 LQKENI. This CDR3 contains 13 residues. The chain's CDR3 is CASSLRENTEAFF. The CDR3 DNA sequence: TGTGCCAGCTCACTCAGGGAGAACACTGAAGCTTTCTTT.

The gene calls are TRBV18 and TRBJ1-1; no reliable D call. The V gene lost 4 bases and the J gene lost 3 bases, with 15 bases spanning the gap. In germline, CDR1 is KGHSH, CDR2 LQKENI. CDR3 size: 15 residues. CDR3 sequence reads: CASSQFTAEYTEAFF. In nucleotides, the CDR3 is TGTGCCAGCTCACAGTTTACAGCCGAATACACTGAAGCTTTCTTT.

The chain joins TRBV5-1 to TRBJ1-4; D is unresolved. The CDR3 is 14 residues long. Per germline, CDR1 SGHRS and CDR2 YFSETQ. V gave up 6 bases and J gave up 5 bases, with 14 bases separating them. This chain's CDR3 is CASKPGSSNEKLFF. CDR3 sequence (DNA): TGCGCCAGCAAGCCGGGGAGTAGCAATGAAAAACTGTTTTTT. The full variable domain, completed using reference TRBV5-1 and TRBJ1-4, is KAGVTQTPRYLIKTRGQQVTLSCSPISGHRSVSWYQQTPGQGLQFLFEYFSETQRNKGNFPGRFSGRQFSNSRSEMNVSTLELGDSALYLCASKPGSSNEKLFFGSGTQLSVL.

The chain couples TRBV29-1 to TRBJ2-5; no definite D call. Germline CDR1 and CDR2: SQVTM and ANQGSEA. The V end was cut by 8 bases, the J end by 1 base, with 8 bases between. This CDR3 region has 11 residues. This chain's CDR3 is CSPLVQETQYF. The DNA for the CDR3 is TGCAGCCCCTTAGTCCAAGAGACCCAGTACTTC.

A few counts support this clone. The chain links TRBV2 to TRBJ2-1, with 9 positions matching TRBD1. Germline V gene sequence: CDR1 SNHLY, CDR2 FYNNEI. V gave up 6 bases and J gave up 10 bases; unmatched junction bases: 10. The CDR3 is made up of 14 amino acids. CDR3 sequence reads: CASSWTGVTGEQFF. CDR3 DNA sequence: TGTGCCAGCAGCTGGACAGGGGTGACGGGGGAGCAGTTCTTC.

The chain links TRBV27 to TRBJ1-6; 8 bases agree with TRBD1. The J segment lost 6 bases and the V segment lost 2 bases, leaving 3 bases of the junction unmatched. The CDR3 loop spans 15 amino acids. Germline CDR1 MNHEY, CDR2 SMNVEV (reference sequence). The CDR3 coding sequence is TGTGCCAGCAGTTTACCAGGGGGCGTTAATTCACCCCTCCACTTT. Protein sequence: CASSLPGGVNSPLHF.

This chain joins TRBV11-3 and TRBJ2-3; 9 nucleotides line up with TRBD2. The V gene's germline CDR1 is SGHNT and CDR2 YENEEA. The CDR3 extends over 14 amino acids. J lost 5 bases, V lost 5 bases, and 5 bases had no gene match. For the CDR3, the DNA is TGTGCCAGCAGCCTGGGACTAGCTGGAGATACGCAGTATTTT. It specifies CASSLGLAGDTQYF.

This chain links TRBV3-1 (or the pseudogene TRBV3-2) with TRBJ1-5, with a tentative D call TRBD1 (5 bases). Germline V lookup: CDR1 LGHDT, CDR2 YNNKEL (reference sequence). CDR3 size: 13 residues. The chain's CDR3 is CTPRGDGNQPQHF. CDR3 in DNA: TGTACCCCTCGGGGGGACGGCAATCAGCCCCAGCATTTT.

The gene calls are TRBV7-9 and TRBJ2-7; 8 bases fit TRBD1. V lost 4 bases to trimming and J lost 2 bases; unmatched junction nucleotides: 10. Germline assignment: CDR1 SEHNR and CDR2 FQNEAQ (reference sequence). The CDR3 sequence is 16 residues long. The CDR3 coding sequence is TGTGCCAGCAGCTACCCGGACAGGGTGCCGCCCTACGAGCAGTACTTC. Protein sequence: CASSYPDRVPPYEQYF.

This clone was recorded only once. The chain couples TRBV25-1 to TRBJ2-7, with 8 nucleotides matching TRBD2. Trimming took 6 bases from V and 4 from J; bases not matched to a gene: 5. CDR1 and CDR2 from the germline V gene are MGHDK and SYGVNS. The CDR3 has 13 amino acids. As DNA, the CDR3 is TGTGCCAGCAGACTAGCGGCTGAGTACGAGCAGTACTTC. Encoded protein: CASRLAAEYEQYF.

The J gene is TRBJ1-2, the V gene TRBV3-1 (or the pseudogene TRBV3-2); D ambiguous. This CDR3 has 18 amino acids. Trimming removed 1 base from V and 0 bases from J, with 18 bases in between. CDR1 LGHDT and CDR2 YNNKEL come from the germline V gene (reference sequence). Here the CDR3 reads CASSQGMNPGLSNYGYTF. As DNA, the CDR3 is TGTGCCAGCAGCCAAGGGATGAATCCAGGTCTATCTAACTATGGCTACACCTTC.